The clone carrying this T cell receptor beta chain came up many times. The antigen remains undetermined. Because the library targeted alpha chains, this beta chain is an off-target read whose size means little. The data derive from a study of spatial heterogeneity in lung cancer. Study at large: Alpha-chain sequences were consistently detected less often than beta-chain sequences.

TCRdb independently ran MiXCR on the 5' RACE reads; one entry per CDR3 protein. The sample lists around 20,000 distinct CDR3 sequences, approximately 10% occurring once. Sample time point: sample taken at primary tumor resection. 55 to 80 TRACERx patients with early, untreated non-small cell lung cancer donated samples. In each case, whole RNA from tumor, nontumor lung or frozen PBMC was sequenced unsorted. The V gene's germline CDR1 is DFQATT and CDR2 SNEGSKA (reference sequence). V gave up 0 bases and J gave up 5 bases, with 13 bases separating them. This CDR3 comprises 14 residues. Whole-study findings and limits: Expanded intratumoral alpha and beta TCR counts tracked tumor mutation counts.

The chain links TRBV20-1 to TRBJ2-5, with TRBD1 as a possible D gene (6 bases). This clonotype was sampled from a female donor with early-stage non-small cell lung cancer. The sequencing used lung tumor tissue, collected at surgery. The CDR3 region has the DNA TGCAGTGCTAGAGATCTTGGGACATTGGAGACCCAGTACTTC. This translates into CSARDLGTLETQYF.